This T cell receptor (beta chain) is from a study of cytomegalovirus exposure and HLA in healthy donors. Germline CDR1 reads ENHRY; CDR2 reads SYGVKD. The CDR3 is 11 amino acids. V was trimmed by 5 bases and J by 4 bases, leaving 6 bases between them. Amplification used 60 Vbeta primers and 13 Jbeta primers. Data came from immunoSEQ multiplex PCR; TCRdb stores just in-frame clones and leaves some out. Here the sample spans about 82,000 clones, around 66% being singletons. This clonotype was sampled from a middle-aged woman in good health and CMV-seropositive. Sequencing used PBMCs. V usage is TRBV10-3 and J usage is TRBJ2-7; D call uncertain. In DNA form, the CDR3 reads TGTGCCATCAGTACCAGTTACGAGCAGTACTTC. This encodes CAISTSYEQYF.